A single sample is the source of the 6 T cell receptor beta chains below, sequenced in a study of blood T cell repertoires in COVID-19 (TCRdb year 2020). The protocol used for the library was the immunoSEQ multiplex PCR assay. TCRdb carries this immuneACCESS record with in-frame sequences only. Its versions omit some clonotypes, under half of them owing to an unresolved V gene in the studies checked, with the rest unexplained. This sample comprises about 47,000 clones, 91% of them detected only once. In total, the top ten clones hold 6.4% of the sample. The material sequenced was peripheral blood. The receptors come from a man in his 70s with active COVID-19.

V is TRBV5-6 and J is TRBJ2-3; 7 nucleotides line up with TRBD1. Germline-derived CDR1 and CDR2 are SGHDT and YYEEEE. This CDR3 is 14 amino acids long. V dropped 5 bases and J dropped 6; count of bases not matched to a gene: 9. The CDR3 here is CASSGTAPRDTQYF. The CDR3 region has the DNA TGTGCCAGCAGTGGGACAGCTCCGAGGGATACGCAGTATTTT.

The rearrangement uses TRBV2 and TRBJ1-6, with TRBD1 matching over 9 bases. Germline values: CDR1 SNHLY, CDR2 FYNNEI. The CDR3 runs 14 residues. V gave up 5 bases and J gave up 10 bases; unmatched junction bases: 6. The CDR3 DNA is TGTGCCAGCAGTACGACAGGGGGAAGATCACCCCTCCACTTT. This gives the protein CASSTTGGRSPLHF.

V is TRBV25-1 and J is TRBJ1-1; 9 bases match TRBD1. The germline V gene encodes CDR1 MGHDK and CDR2 SYGVNS. Trimming at V came to 5 bases and at J to 0 bases, leaving 7 bases not matched to a gene. The CDR3 is made up of 16 amino acids. CDR3: CASSRPGQGLNTEAFF. For the CDR3, the DNA is TGTGCCAGCAGTAGACCGGGACAGGGATTGAACACTGAAGCTTTCTTT.

This clone was detected a few times. The DNA of the CDR3 is TGTGCCAGCAGAACAGGATTCCCAAGCAATGGCTACACCTTC. Encoded protein: CASRTGFPSNGYTF. This chain links TRBV27 with TRBJ1-2; D is possibly TRBD1 (5 bases). The CDR3 is 14 residues long. CDR1 and CDR2 (germline): MNHEY, SMNVEV (reference sequence). The V end lost 6 bases, the J end lost 6 bases, and 17 bases lay between the germline ends.

V usage is TRBV12-3 or TRBV12-4 and J usage is TRBJ1-5, with D possibly TRBD1 on 5 matching bases. The CDR3 length is 12 residues. V was shortened by 6 bases and J by 6 bases, with 9 bases between the two germline ends. The CDR3 DNA reads as TGTGCCAGCAGGGGGGGGAGTCAGCCCCAGCATTTT. It specifies CASRGGSQPQHF.

The V call is TRBV28, the J call TRBJ2-1, with D maybe TRBD2 (5 bases). This CDR3 is built from 12 residues. Per germline, CDR1 MDHEN and CDR2 SYDVKM. Trimming took off 6 bases at V and 9 bases at J, with 12 bases between the two ends. The CDR3 reads CASSSTRGEQFF. The CDR3 bases are TGTGCCAGCAGCTCCACACGGGGTGAGCAGTTCTTC.